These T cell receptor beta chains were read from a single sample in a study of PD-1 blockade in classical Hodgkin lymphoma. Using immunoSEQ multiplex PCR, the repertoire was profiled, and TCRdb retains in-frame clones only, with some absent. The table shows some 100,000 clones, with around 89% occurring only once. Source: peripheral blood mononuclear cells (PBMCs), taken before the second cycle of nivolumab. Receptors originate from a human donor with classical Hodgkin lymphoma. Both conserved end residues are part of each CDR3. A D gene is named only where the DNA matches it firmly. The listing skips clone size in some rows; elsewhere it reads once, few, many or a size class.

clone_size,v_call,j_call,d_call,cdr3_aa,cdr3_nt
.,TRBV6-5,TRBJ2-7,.,CASSYTRRGEQYF,TGTGCCAGCAGTTATACGAGGCGGGGCGAGCAGTACTTC
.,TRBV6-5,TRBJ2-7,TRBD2,CASRGLAGGIYEQYF,TGTGCCAGCAGGGGCCTAGCGGGGGGAATCTACGAGCAGTACTTC
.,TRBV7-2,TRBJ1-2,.,CASSLGGSAGYTF,TGTGCCAGCAGCTTAGGTGGCTCGGCGGGCTACACCTTC
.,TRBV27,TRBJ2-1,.,CASRRAGATYNEQFF,TGTGCCAGCCGTAGGGCGGGGGCGACCTACAATGAGCAGTTCTTC
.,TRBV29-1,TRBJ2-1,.,CSVERDGGFYNEQFF,TGCAGCGTTGAAAGGGACGGAGGCTTCTACAATGAGCAGTTCTTC
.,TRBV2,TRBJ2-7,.,CASSLVRGNYYEQYF,TGTGCCAGCAGTCTCGTCAGGGGAAACTACTACGAGCAGTACTTC
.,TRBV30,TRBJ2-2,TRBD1,CACGTGDTGELFF,TGTGCCTGTGGTACAGGGGATACCGGGGAGCTGTTTTTT
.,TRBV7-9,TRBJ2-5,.,CASSLAGAGETQYF,TGTGCCAGCAGCTTAGCAGGGGCTGGCGAGACCCAGTACTTC
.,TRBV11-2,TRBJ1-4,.,CASSLQGLRDGEKLFF,TGTGCCAGCAGCCTGCAGGGCCTCAGGGATGGAGAAAAACTGTTTTTT
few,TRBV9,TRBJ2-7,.,CASSVAAGAYEQYF,TGTGCCAGCAGCGTAGCGGCAGGGGCCTACGAGCAGTACTTC
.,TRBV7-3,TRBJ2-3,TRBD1,CASSPTGGATDTQYF,TGTGCCAGCAGCCCAACAGGGGGTGCCACAGATACGCAGTATTTT
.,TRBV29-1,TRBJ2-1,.,CSVELGRSYNEQFF,TGCAGCGTTGAATTAGGGCGCTCCTACAATGAGCAGTTCTTC
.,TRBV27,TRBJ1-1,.,CASSRALESVSTEAFF,TGTGCCAGCAGCCGTGCCCTGGAGTCGGTGAGCACTGAAGCTTTCTTT
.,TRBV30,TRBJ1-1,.,CAWSKGPTLGETEAFF,TGTGCCTGGAGTAAGGGGCCGACCCTAGGGGAGACTGAAGCTTTCTTT
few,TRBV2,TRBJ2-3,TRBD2,CASSPGLAYDTQYF,TGTGCCAGCAGTCCGGGACTAGCTTACGATACGCAGTATTTT
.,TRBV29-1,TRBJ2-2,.,CSVGGPGANTGELFF,TGCAGCGTTGGGGGGCCGGGGGCAAACACCGGGGAGCTGTTTTTT
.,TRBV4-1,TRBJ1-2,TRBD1,CASSHPDRTGVGYTF,TGCGCCAGCAGCCACCCCGACAGGACAGGGGTTGGCTACACCTTC
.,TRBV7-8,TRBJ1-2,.,CASSLRGAPGFVYGYTF,TGTGCCAGCAGCTTAAGAGGGGCCCCAGGGTTTGTCTATGGCTACACCTTC
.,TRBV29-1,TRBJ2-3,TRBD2,CSGVSGGLTDTQYF,TGCAGCGGCGTGAGCGGGGGACTCACAGATACGCAGTATTTT
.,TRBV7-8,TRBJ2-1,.,CASSLVGLGEQFF,TGTGCCAGCAGCTTGGTAGGACTTGGTGAGCAGTTCTTC
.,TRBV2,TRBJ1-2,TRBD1,CASGDRGLDYGYTF,TGTGCCAGCGGGGACAGGGGATTAGACTATGGCTACACCTTC
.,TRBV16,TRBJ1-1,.,CASSQVSPNTEAFF,TGTGCCAGCAGCCAAGTATCACCTAACACTGAAGCTTTCTTT
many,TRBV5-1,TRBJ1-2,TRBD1,CASSSTGVQGGYTF,TGCGCCAGCAGCTCGACAGGGGTCCAGGGTGGCTACACCTTC
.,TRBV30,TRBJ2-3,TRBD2,CAWSVLGGSTDTQYF,TGTGCCTGGAGTGTATTGGGAGGGAGCACAGATACGCAGTATTTT
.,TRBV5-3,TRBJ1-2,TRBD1,CARSYRDRGQEYYGYTF,TGTGCCAGAAGCTATCGGGACAGGGGGCAGGAATACTATGGCTACACCTTC
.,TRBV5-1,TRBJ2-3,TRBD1,CASSPQDRVPDTQYF,TGCGCCAGCAGCCCTCAGGACAGGGTTCCAGATACGCAGTATTTT
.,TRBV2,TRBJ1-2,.,CASRSGPKGYTF,TGTGCCAGCAGGTCCGGGCCAAAGGGCTACACCTTC
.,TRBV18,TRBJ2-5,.,CASSPITRTAQETQYF,TGTGCCAGCTCACCGATTACTAGGACAGCCCAAGAGACCCAGTACTTC
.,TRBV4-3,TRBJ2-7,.,CASSEGGEQYF,TGCGCCAGCAGCGAGGGGGGAGAGCAGTACTTC
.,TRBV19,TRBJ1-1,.,CASSIRQGNEAFF,TGTGCCAGTAGTATTCGTCAGGGGAATGAAGCTTTCTTT
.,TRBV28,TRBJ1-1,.,CASSSLRGGTEAFF,TGTGCCAGCAGTTCCCTTAGGGGAGGCACTGAAGCTTTCTTT
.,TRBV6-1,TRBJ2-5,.,CASSDLGQETQYF,TGTGCCAGCAGTGATTTGGGGCAAGAGACCCAGTACTTC
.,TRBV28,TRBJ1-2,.,CASTAPNYGYTF,TGTGCCAGCACGGCCCCTAACTATGGCTACACCTTC
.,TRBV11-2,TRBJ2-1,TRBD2,CASSPERGLYNEQFF,TGTGCCAGCAGCCCAGAGCGGGGGTTGTACAATGAGCAGTTCTTC
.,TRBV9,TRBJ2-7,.,CASSESGGTYEQYF,TGTGCCAGCAGTGAGAGTGGCGGAACCTACGAGCAGTACTTC
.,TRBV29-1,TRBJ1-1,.,CSVEGWGQHTEAFF,TGCAGCGTTGAGGGTTGGGGGCAGCACACTGAAGCTTTCTTT
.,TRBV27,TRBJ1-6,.,CASSLSLRRSQGWDSPLHF,TGTGCCAGCAGTTTATCGTTGCGACGCAGCCAGGGTTGGGATTCACCCCTCCACTTT
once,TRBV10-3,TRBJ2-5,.,CAISVGSAYQETQYF,TGTGCCATCAGTGTCGGCTCAGCCTACCAAGAGACCCAGTACTTC
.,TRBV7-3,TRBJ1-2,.,CASSFEASGAWGYGYTF,TGTGCCAGCAGCTTCGAAGCCTCAGGGGCTTGGGGCTATGGCTACACCTTC
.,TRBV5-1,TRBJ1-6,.,CASSLSWGSNSPLHF,TGCGCCAGCAGCTTGTCGTGGGGGTCGAATTCACCCCTCCACTTT
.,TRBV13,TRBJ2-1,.,CASSRSSYNEQFF,TGTGCCAGCAGCAGGAGCTCCTACAATGAGCAGTTCTTC
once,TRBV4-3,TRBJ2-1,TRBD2,CASSQDRDYRNEQFF,TGCGCCAGCAGCCAGGACCGGGACTACCGCAATGAGCAGTTCTTC
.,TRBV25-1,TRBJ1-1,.,CASSDLRTLNTEAFF,TGTGCCAGCAGTGATTTACGGACCTTGAACACTGAAGCTTTCTTT
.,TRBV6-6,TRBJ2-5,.,CASSFPGQGLQETQYF,TGTGCCAGCAGTTTCCCAGGCCAGGGGCTCCAAGAGACCCAGTACTTC
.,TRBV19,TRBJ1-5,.,CASKRWQANQPQHF,TGTGCCAGTAAAAGGTGGCAGGCAAATCAGCCCCAGCATTTT
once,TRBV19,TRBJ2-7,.,CASSIARGAYEQYF,TGTGCCAGTAGTATAGCTCGAGGGGCCTACGAGCAGTACTTC
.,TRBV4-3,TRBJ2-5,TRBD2,CASSQEWARASGGSQETQYF,TGCGCCAGCAGCCAAGAATGGGCGCGGGCTAGCGGGGGAAGCCAAGAGACCCAGTACTTC
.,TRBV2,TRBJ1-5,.,CASSEPASNQPQHF,TGTGCCAGCAGTGAGCCAGCAAGCAATCAGCCCCAGCATTTT
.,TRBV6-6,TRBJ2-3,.,CASRVRQFSDTQYF,TGTGCCAGCAGGGTTCGTCAATTTTCAGATACGCAGTATTTT
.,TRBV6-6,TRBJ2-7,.,CASSNPGYEQYF,TGTGCCAGCAGTAACCCAGGATACGAGCAGTACTTC
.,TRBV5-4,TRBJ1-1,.,CASSLVRGVDTEAFF,TGTGCCAGCAGCTTAGTCAGGGGAGTTGACACTGAAGCTTTCTTT
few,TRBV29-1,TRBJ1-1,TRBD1,CSVPPRTGTEAFF,TGCAGCGTTCCACCTCGGACAGGGACTGAAGCTTTCTTT
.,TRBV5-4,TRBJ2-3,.,CASSLDTAQEDTQYF,TGTGCCAGCAGCTTGGATACAGCTCAGGAAGATACGCAGTATTTT
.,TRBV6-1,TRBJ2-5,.,CASSEVGRQETQYF,TGTGCCAGCAGTGAAGTGGGCAGGCAAGAGACCCAGTACTTC
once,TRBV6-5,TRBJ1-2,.,CASRSIIRGGYTF,TGTGCCAGCAGGTCGATCATAAGGGGCGGCTACACCTTC
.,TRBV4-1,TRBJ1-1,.,CASSQPNGGSAREAFF,TGCGCCAGCAGCCAACCGAATGGGGGTTCCGCCAGGGAAGCTTTCTTT
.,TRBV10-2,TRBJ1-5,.,CASSVLQGNQPQHF,TGCGCCAGCAGTGTTTTGCAAGGGAATCAGCCCCAGCATTTT
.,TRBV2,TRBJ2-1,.,CASSEAVLVNEQFF,TGTGCCAGCAGTGAAGCTGTCCTAGTCAATGAGCAGTTCTTC
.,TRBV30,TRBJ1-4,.,CAWESRNEKLFF,TGTGCCTGGGAGAGTAGAAATGAAAAACTGTTTTTT